The source of this T cell receptor (beta chain) is a study of cytomegalovirus exposure and HLA in healthy donors. About the research overall: Approximately 80 million unique TCRs, all from HLA-typed donors, were included in an early release of the data.

Primers included in the PCR were 60 Vbeta and 13 Jbeta primers. Clones were read by immunoSEQ multiplex PCR, and TCRdb kept only the in-frame ones, dropping some. Of about 140,000 clones in the sample, over 70% were seen once. This CDR3 spans 16 amino acids. Trimming cost V 5 bases and J 3 bases; bases outside gene matches: 5. Germline V gene lookup returns CDR1 SGHVS and CDR2 FNYEAQ. For this clone: What it recognizes is unknown.

Findings and limits, study-wide: 16,951 TCR beta sequences were associated with HLA alleles at 0.05 false discovery rate in a later analysis. According to the study, about 180 TCR beta chains were cytomegalovirus-associated.

Sequenced: PBMCs. The sequence came from a man aged 35 to 55 in good health and CMV-seronegative. This chain joins TRBV7-6 and TRBJ2-2; 11 bases are a match to TRBD2. The CDR3, as DNA: TGTGCCAGCAGCCCCAATAGCGGGGGGGACACCGGGGAGCTGTTTTTT. Its translation is CASSPNSGGDTGELFF.